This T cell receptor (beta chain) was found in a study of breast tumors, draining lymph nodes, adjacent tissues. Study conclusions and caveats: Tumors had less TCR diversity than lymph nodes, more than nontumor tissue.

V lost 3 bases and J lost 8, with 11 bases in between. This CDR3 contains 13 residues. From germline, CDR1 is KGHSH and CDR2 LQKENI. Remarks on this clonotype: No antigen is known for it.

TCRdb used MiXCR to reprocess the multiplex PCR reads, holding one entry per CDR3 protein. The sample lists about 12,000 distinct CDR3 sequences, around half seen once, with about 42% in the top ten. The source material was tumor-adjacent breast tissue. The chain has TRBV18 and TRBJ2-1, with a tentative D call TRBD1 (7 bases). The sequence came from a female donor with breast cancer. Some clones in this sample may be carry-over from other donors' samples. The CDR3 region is CASSPQGGYEQFF. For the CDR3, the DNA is TGTGCCAGCTCACCGCAGGGGGGCTATGAGCAGTTCTTC. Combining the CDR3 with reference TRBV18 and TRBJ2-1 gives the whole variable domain NAGVMQNPRHLVRRRGQEARLRCSPMKGHSHVYWYRQLPEEGLKFMVYLQKENIIDESGMPKERFSAEFPKEGPSILRIQQVVRGDSAAYFCASSPQGGYEQFFGPGTRLTVL.